A selection of T cell receptor beta chains follows, all from one sample in a study of identical twins. TCRdb called the 5' RACE reads again in MiXCR, with one record for every CDR3 protein. Of around 570,000 distinct CDR3 sequences detected, over 8.5% appear once; the ten largest clones hold 2.5% to 3.5%. These data also formed part of another study, on yellow fever vaccine responses in identical twins.

Specimen: PBMCs. The receptors shown here come from a woman younger than 35 in good health. CDR3s include the opening cysteine and the closing phenylalanine or tryptophan. D genes are given only for firm matches. Not every row has a clone size; where given, it reads once, few, many or a size class.

d_call,v_call,clone_size,j_call,cdr3_nt,cdr3_aa
-,TRBV20-1,few,TRBJ1-2,TGCAGTGCGCCGGGACCCTCTCCGGATGGCTACACCTTC,CSAPGPSPDGYTF
TRBD1,TRBV28,-,TRBJ2-4,TGTGCCAGCAGTTTAGTGGCAGGGGGAGTAGACATTCAGTACTTC,CASSLVAGGVDIQYF
-,TRBV12-3/TRBV12-4,-,TRBJ2-7,TGTGCCAGCAGCCTACTCGGTTTCGAGCAGTACTTC,CASSLLGFEQYF
-,TRBV7-9,-,TRBJ2-7,TGTGCCAGCAGCTCGGACCGGGACTCGCCATACGAGCAGTACTTC,CASSSDRDSPYEQYF
TRBD2,TRBV4-3,-,TRBJ2-1,TGCGCCAGCAGCCAAGATTTGGCTAGCGGGATATACAATGAGCAGTTCTTC,CASSQDLASGIYNEQFF
TRBD2,TRBV12-3/TRBV12-4,many,TRBJ2-5,TGTGCCAGCAGTTTACCGGGACTAGCGGAGACCCAGTACTTC,CASSLPGLAETQYF
TRBD1,TRBV15,few,TRBJ2-5,TGTGCCACCAGCAGAGGAGGACAGGGGCTAATGGAGACCCAGTACTTC,CATSRGGQGLMETQYF
-,TRBV7-9,few,TRBJ2-4,TGTGCCTCGGACCCTCTAGCCAAAAACATTCAGTACTTC,CASDPLAKNIQYF
TRBD1,TRBV4-3,many,TRBJ2-3,TGCGCCAGCAGCCAAGAAGGGACAGACCCCACAGATACGCAGTATTTT,CASSQEGTDPTDTQYF
-,TRBV4-1,-,TRBJ2-1,TGCGCCAGCAGCCGGGGTCGGATCTCGGGCATTGAGCAGTTCTTC,CASSRGRISGIEQFF
-,TRBV2,-,TRBJ1-3,TGTGCCAGCAGGACCGAAGGACAGAGCTCTGGAAACACCATATATTTT,CASRTEGQSSGNTIYF
-,TRBV12-3/TRBV12-4,-,TRBJ1-1,TGTGCCAGCAGTTTAGATACAGGGTACACTGAAGCTTTCTTT,CASSLDTGYTEAFF
-,TRBV28,few,TRBJ2-7,TGTGCCAGCAGTTTATCCAGGGCCTCCTACGAGCAGTACTTC,CASSLSRASYEQYF
TRBD1,TRBV28,many,TRBJ2-2,TGTGCCAGCAATACAGGGGTAACCACCGGGGAGCTGTTTTTT,CASNTGVTTGELFF
-,TRBV7-2,-,TRBJ2-7,TGTGCCAGCAGCTTAATCCCAGGTGCCTACGAGCAGTACTTC,CASSLIPGAYEQYF
TRBD2,TRBV5-1,many,TRBJ2-5,TGCGCCAGCAGCTTGGATCCTAGCGGGGGGGCCGAGACCCAGTACTTC,CASSLDPSGGAETQYF
-,TRBV6-5,-,TRBJ2-2,TGTGCCAGCAGTTCCAGGATGGACACCGGGGAGCTGTTTTTT,CASSSRMDTGELFF
-,TRBV7-2,many,TRBJ2-7,TGTGCCAGCAGCTTGGGCAGGGGAGACGAGCAGTACTTC,CASSLGRGDEQYF
-,TRBV28,-,TRBJ1-6,TGTGCCAGCAGTTTATTCAGGAACTATAATTCACCCCTCCACTTT,CASSLFRNYNSPLHF
-,TRBV5-5,many,TRBJ2-3,TGTGCCAGCAGCTTACGGCAGCCCACAGATACGCAGTATTTT,CASSLRQPTDTQYF
TRBD2,TRBV20-1,-,TRBJ2-3,TGCAGTGCTAGAGATCGACCTAGCGGGGCTTGGGATACGCAGTATTTT,CSARDRPSGAWDTQYF
-,TRBV4-1,few,TRBJ2-4,TGCGCCAGCAGCCAACCCGGACTTGGGAACATTCAGTACTTC,CASSQPGLGNIQYF
TRBD1,TRBV28,many,TRBJ2-5,TGTGCCAGCAGTTTAGGGCAGGGGGCCGGAGAGACCCAGTACTTC,CASSLGQGAGETQYF
TRBD2,TRBV3-1,-,TRBJ2-1,TGTGCCAGCAGCCCGGCTAGGACTAGCGGTAACAATGAGCAGTTCTTC,CASSPARTSGNNEQFF
-,TRBV6-2/TRBV6-3,-,TRBJ2-5,TGTGCCAGCAGCACGGGGGACAGACGCCAAGAGACCCAGTACTTC,CASSTGDRRQETQYF
TRBD1,TRBV12-3/TRBV12-4,few,TRBJ2-5,TGTGCCAGCAGTTCCGGACAGGGTGACGAGACCCAGTACTTC,CASSSGQGDETQYF
-,TRBV10-3,many,TRBJ2-1,TGTGCCATCAGGGGGGTTGCCGCCTACAATGAGCAGTTCTTC,CAIRGVAAYNEQFF
-,TRBV4-3,-,TRBJ2-7,TGCGCCAGCAGCCCATCCTCTACCGGGACTTCGTCCTACGAGCAGTACTTC,CASSPSSTGTSSYEQYF
-,TRBV11-2,many,TRBJ2-1,TGTGCCAGCAGCCTTATACGGGACAACTCCTACAATGAGCAGTTCTTC,CASSLIRDNSYNEQFF
-,TRBV4-1,many,TRBJ2-7,TGCGCCAGCAGCCAAGATCGAGACTCTCGAGCCTACGAGCAGTACTTC,CASSQDRDSRAYEQYF
TRBD2,TRBV7-9,few,TRBJ2-7,TGTGCCAGCAGCGGAGTTGAGGGACTAGCGGTCTACGAGCAGTACTTC,CASSGVEGLAVYEQYF
-,TRBV4-3,many,TRBJ2-7,TGCGCCAGCAGCCAAGAATACAGGGCCGAGCAGTACTTC,CASSQEYRAEQYF
-,TRBV28,few,TRBJ2-1,TGTGCCAGCAGCTCCGGAGCTTTCAATGAGCAGTTCTTC,CASSSGAFNEQFF
-,TRBV7-2,-,TRBJ2-3,TGTGCCAGCAGCTACGGGAGAGATACGCAGTATTTT,CASSYGRDTQYF
TRBD1,TRBV27,-,TRBJ2-7,TGTGCCAGCAGTCGCCTACCCAGACCGGGACAGAGGGGCTACGAGCAGTACTTC,CASSRLPRPGQRGYEQYF
-,TRBV6-6,many,TRBJ2-7,TGTGCCAGCATGGGGGGCGCGTTCTACGAGCAGTACTTC,CASMGGAFYEQYF
-,TRBV12-3/TRBV12-4,many,TRBJ1-1,TGTGCCAGCAGCTTGGGACTGATGAACACTGAAGCTTTCTTT,CASSLGLMNTEAFF
-,TRBV12-3/TRBV12-4,-,TRBJ2-3,TGTGCCAGCTGTAATTGGGGGCGCATAACAACAGATACGCAGTATTTT,CASCNWGRITTDTQYF
-,TRBV7-2,-,TRBJ2-1,TGTGCCAGCAGCATCCCACAAGCCCATGAGCAGTTCTTC,CASSIPQAHEQFF
TRBD2,TRBV12-3/TRBV12-4,many,TRBJ2-7,TGTGCCAGCAGTTTAAGCCTAGCGGGTGCTCCCGAGCAGTACTTC,CASSLSLAGAPEQYF
-,TRBV12-3/TRBV12-4,-,TRBJ2-7,TGTGCCAGCAGATCCGGGACGGGTCTCTACGAGCAGTACTTC,CASRSGTGLYEQYF
-,TRBV5-6,-,TRBJ2-2,TGTGCCAGCAGCTTCCTGTCGGACAAGGGCGCCGGGGAGCTGTTTTTT,CASSFLSDKGAGELFF
-,TRBV7-9,many,TRBJ2-7,TGTGCCGTCGGCGGTAGGGTCCTTTCCTACGAGCAGTACTTC,CAVGGRVLSYEQYF
TRBD1,TRBV29-1,many,TRBJ2-4,TGCAGCGTCGGGGACAGGGAGGGAGACATTCAGTACTTC,CSVGDREGDIQYF
TRBD1,TRBV6-1,-,TRBJ2-2,TGTGCCAGCAGTCTCCGGGACAGACTAGAGCTGTTTTTT,CASSLRDRLELFF
-,TRBV4-3,-,TRBJ1-1,TGCGCCAGCAGCCAAGCCGAGGGGAGGATGAACACTGAAGCTTTCTTT,CASSQAEGRMNTEAFF
-,TRBV2,many,TRBJ2-1,TGTGCCAGCACAGGTCAGGGAATTTCCTACAATGAGCAGTTCTTC,CASTGQGISYNEQFF
-,TRBV6-1,many,TRBJ1-5,TGTGCCAGCGCAGGGGATGGGGTAGTTCCCCAGCATTTT,CASAGDGVVPQHF